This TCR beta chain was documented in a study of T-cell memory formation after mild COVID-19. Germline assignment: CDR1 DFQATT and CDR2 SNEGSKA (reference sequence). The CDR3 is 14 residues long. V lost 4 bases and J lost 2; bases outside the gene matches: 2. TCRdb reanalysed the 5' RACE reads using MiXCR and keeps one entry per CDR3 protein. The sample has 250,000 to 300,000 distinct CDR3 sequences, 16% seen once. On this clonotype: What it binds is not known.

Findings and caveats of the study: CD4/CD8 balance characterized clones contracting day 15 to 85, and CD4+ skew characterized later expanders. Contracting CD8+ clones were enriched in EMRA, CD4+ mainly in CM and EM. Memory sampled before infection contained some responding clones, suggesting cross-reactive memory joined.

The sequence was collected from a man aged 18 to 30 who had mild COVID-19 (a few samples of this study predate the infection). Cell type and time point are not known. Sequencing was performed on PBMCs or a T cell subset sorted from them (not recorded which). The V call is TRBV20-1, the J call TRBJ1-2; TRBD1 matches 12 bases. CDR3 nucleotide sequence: TGCAGTGCTAAAGGGACAGGGGGCAACTATGGCTACACCTTC. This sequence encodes CSAKGTGGNYGYTF.